These 7 T cell receptor beta chains were sequenced from one sample in a study of blood T cells in healthy people across ages (dated by TCRdb to 2015 to 2017). To prepare the library, 5' RACE was applied. The run used an Illumina HiSeq 2500. A second roughly 6 to 11 cycle PCR used a sample-barcoded 5' primer and a J-beta primer mix. TCRdb reran the public reads through fastp at Q25 and MiXCR, keeping productive beta chains. Rows merge per CDR3 protein into single entries with the most common DNA and genes. The sample includes about 1,600,000 distinct CDR3 sequences, with roughly 40% observed a single time. In total, the top ten clones hold 7.9% of the sample. What was sequenced was blood. These receptors were collected from a woman aged 18-29 years in good health.

This chain links TRBV9 with TRBJ1-1, with D tentatively TRBD1 (5 bases). The CDR3 sequence is 15 residues long. Looked up from germline, CDR1 is SGDLS and CDR2 is YYNGEE. The V and J ends lost 0 bases and 4 bases respectively, with 13 bases between them. CDR3 residues: CASSVVGGPATEAFF. CDR3 DNA: TGTGCCAGCAGCGTAGTGGGGGGTCCGGCCACTGAAGCTTTCTTT.

This clonotype was detected a few times. The gene calls are TRBV7-9 and TRBJ2-2; no firm D call. The germline CDR1 and CDR2 sequences are SEHNR and FQNEAQ (reference sequence). Trimming stripped 5 bases from V and 3 bases from J, with 7 bases between. The CDR3 totals 13 residues. The CDR3 DNA sequence: TGTGCCAGCAGCCCTGACTACACCGGGGAGCTGTTTTTT. This translates into CASSPDYTGELFF.

This clonotype was detected a few times. The rearrangement joins TRBV7-2 to TRBJ2-1, with 7 positions matching TRBD2. Looked up from germline, CDR1 is SGHTA and CDR2 is FQGNSA. After removal of 5 bases from V and 0 bases from J, the junction contained 7 bases not matched to a gene. The CDR3 spans 16 residues. CDR3 bases: TGTGCCAGCAGCGGACTTAGCGGGCACTCCTACAATGAGCAGTTCTTC. Protein: CASSGLSGHSYNEQFF.

The gene calls are TRBV6-1 and TRBJ1-5; D is possibly TRBD1 (6 bases). The length of the CDR3 is 15 residues. Germline CDR1 MNHNS, CDR2 SASEGT. Trimming took off 5 bases at V and 3 bases at J, with 14 bases between the two ends. The CDR3 reads CASSLLDSPNQPQHF. CDR3 coding DNA: TGTGCCAGCAGTCTTTTGGACAGCCCCAATCAGCCCCAGCATTTT.

This clonotype was observed a few times. The CDR3 bases are TGCAGTGCTACTTTCCAGGGGCCTGAGCAGTTCTTC. Amino acid sequence: CSATFQGPEQFF. The genes are TRBV20-1 and TRBJ2-1; D may be TRBD1 (6 bases). V was pared by 4 bases and J by 9 bases, with 13 bases between. Germline V CDR1 and CDR2: DFQATT, SNEGSKA (reference sequence). The CDR3 loop spans 12 amino acids.

This clonotype was seen a single time. V and J are TRBV2 and TRBJ1-6, with D possibly being TRBD1 (5 bases). Between the trimmed V and J ends, which lost 6 bases and 6 bases, there was a span of 9 bases. CDR3 length: 13 amino acids. Germline CDR1 SNHLY, CDR2 FYNNEI. The CDR3 coding sequence is TGTGCCAGCAGGACAGATTTTAATTCACCCCTCCACTTT. This sequence encodes CASRTDFNSPLHF.

The V call is TRBV29-1, the J call TRBJ1-5; possible D gene TRBD1, 6 bases. V was cut by 7 bases and J by 2 bases, with 12 bases left in between. The length of the CDR3 is 13 residues. In germline, CDR1 is SQVTM, CDR2 ANQGSEA. For the CDR3, the DNA is TGCAGCGCCCAAGAGGGGGGCAATCAGCCCCAGCATTTT. Residues: CSAQEGGNQPQHF.